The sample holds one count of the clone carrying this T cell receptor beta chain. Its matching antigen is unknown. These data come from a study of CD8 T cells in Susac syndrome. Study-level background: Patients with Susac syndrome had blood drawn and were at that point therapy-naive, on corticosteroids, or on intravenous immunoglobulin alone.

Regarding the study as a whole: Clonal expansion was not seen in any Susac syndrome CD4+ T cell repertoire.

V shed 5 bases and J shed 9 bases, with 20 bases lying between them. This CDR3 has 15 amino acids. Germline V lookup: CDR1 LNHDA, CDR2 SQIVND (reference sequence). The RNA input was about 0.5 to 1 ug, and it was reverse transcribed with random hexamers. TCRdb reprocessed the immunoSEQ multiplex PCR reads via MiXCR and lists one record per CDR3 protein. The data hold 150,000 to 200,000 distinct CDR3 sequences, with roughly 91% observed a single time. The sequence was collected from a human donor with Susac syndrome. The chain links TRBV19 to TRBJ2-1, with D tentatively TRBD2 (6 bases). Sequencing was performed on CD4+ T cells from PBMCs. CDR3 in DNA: TGTGCCAGTAGTCCAGGGACTCCCCAAAGTGGTGAGCAGTTCTTC. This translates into CASSPGTPQSGEQFF.